This TCR beta chain was recovered during a study of cytomegalovirus exposure and HLA in healthy donors. Regarding the study as a whole: The classifier was said to identify cytomegalovirus status with high specificity and sensitivity.

Here immunoSEQ multiplex PCR was the method, and the copy in TCRdb shows in-frame clones only, minus some. The sample includes about 120,000 clones, 70% to 90% seen only once; the top ten take under 2.5%. On this clone: Antigen: not known.

Germline CDR1 and CDR2: LNHNV and YYDKDF (reference sequence). Between the trimmed V and J ends, which lost 3 bases and 6 bases, there was a span of 11 bases. This CDR3 has 13 amino acids. Sequences were obtained from PBMCs. The origin of this receptor is a woman in her 30s in good health and CMV-seronegative. The gene calls are TRBV15 and TRBJ1-2, with D possibly being TRBD1 (6 bases). CDR3 residues: CATSSTGPDGYTF. In nucleotides, the CDR3 is TGTGCCACCAGCAGCACAGGGCCCGATGGCTACACCTTC.